This passage covers 6 T cell receptor beta chains from one sample sequenced in a study of blood T cell repertoires in COVID-19. TCRdb's table, derived via immunoSEQ multiplex PCR, lists solely in-frame clones and lacks some. The sample has roughly 340,000 clones, approximately 90% seen once. Sequencing was performed on PBMCs or T cells enriched from blood (not recorded which). The receptors here all came from a man between 18 and 29 years old who had recovered from COVID-19.

Worth noting for this clone: The junction differs from germline at one of its ends, possibly a read error. The rearrangement joins TRBV29-1 to TRBJ2-3; the D gene is possibly TRBD2 (6 bases). The CDR3 has 14 amino acids. Germline lookup yields CDR1 SQVTM and CDR2 ANQGSEA. In nucleotides, the CDR3 is TGCAGCGTTGAAGCACCGGGACTCTTCTCGGCGGGGAATTTT. Its protein product is CSVEAPGLFSAGNF.

The chain couples TRBV2 to TRBJ1-2; D unclear. Germline V gene lookup returns CDR1 SNHLY and CDR2 FYNNEI. The CDR3 loop spans 11 amino acids. V gave up 4 bases and J gave up 5 bases, with 5 bases separating them. The CDR3 bases are TGTGCCAGCAGTGTCCGGTATGGCTACACCTTC. Its translation: CASSVRYGYTF.

This clone has only a few counts. The gene calls are TRBV5-4 and TRBJ2-7; no definite D call. The V end lost 0 bases, the J end lost 5 bases, and 6 bases lay between the germline ends. The CDR3 runs to 12 residues. Looked up from germline, CDR1 is SGHNT and CDR2 is YYREEE (reference sequence). The CDR3 reads CASSLGRDEQYF. The CDR3 bases are TGTGCCAGCAGCTTGGGTCGCGACGAGCAGTACTTC.

The chain employs TRBV30 and TRBJ1-2, with a weak D call TRBD1 (5 bases). V lost 2 bases and J lost 8, with 15 bases in between. The CDR3 spans 13 residues. Germline assignment: CDR1 GTSNPN and CDR2 SVGIG (reference sequence). CDR3 bases: TGTGCCTGGAGTATCGGGACTCCCGGGGGCTACACCTTC. Translation: CAWSIGTPGGYTF.

The gene calls are TRBV27 and TRBJ1-5; maybe TRBD1 (5 bases). This CDR3 contains 14 residues. Germline V gene sequence: CDR1 MNHEY, CDR2 SMNVEV (reference sequence). Trimming took 3 bases from V and 10 from J, leaving 16 bases between them. The CDR3 is CASSFGGSGSPQHF. The CDR3 bases are TGTGCCAGCAGTTTTGGGGGGTCGGGTAGTCCCCAGCATTTT.

The gene calls are TRBV7-6 and TRBJ1-5, with unresolved D. CDR1 and CDR2 (germline): SGHVS, FNYEAQ. Trimming pared 0 bases from V and 7 bases from J, leaving 13 bases between. CDR3 length equals 15 residues. CDR3 protein: CASSLAPTRGQPQHF. For the CDR3, the DNA is TGTGCCAGCAGCTTAGCGCCCACACGGGGACAGCCCCAGCATTTT.